Sequencing of this T cell receptor (beta chain) was carried out in a study of T-cell reconstitution after alpha-beta-depleted transplantation in children. As it was prepared, the TCRbeta library received unique molecular identifiers. MiXCR, applied by TCRdb to the PCR reads, yields one record per CDR3 protein. The sample consists of 440,000 or so distinct CDR3 sequences, roughly a tenth of them appearing once. The input for sequencing was PBMCs from the stem cell graft donor, taken from the stem cell graft. This TCR came from a human donor who donated a stem cell graft to a child with acute myeloid leukemia.

The CDR3 loop is CASSLIGNSYNEQFF. In DNA, the CDR3 is TGCGCCAGCAGCTTGATTGGGAATTCGTACAATGAGCAGTTCTTC. The J gene is TRBJ2-1, the V gene TRBV5-1; D not certain. Germline lookup yields CDR1 SGHRS and CDR2 YFSETQ. The CDR3 loop spans 15 amino acids. Between the trimmed V and J ends, which lost 1 base and 4 bases, there was a span of 12 bases.